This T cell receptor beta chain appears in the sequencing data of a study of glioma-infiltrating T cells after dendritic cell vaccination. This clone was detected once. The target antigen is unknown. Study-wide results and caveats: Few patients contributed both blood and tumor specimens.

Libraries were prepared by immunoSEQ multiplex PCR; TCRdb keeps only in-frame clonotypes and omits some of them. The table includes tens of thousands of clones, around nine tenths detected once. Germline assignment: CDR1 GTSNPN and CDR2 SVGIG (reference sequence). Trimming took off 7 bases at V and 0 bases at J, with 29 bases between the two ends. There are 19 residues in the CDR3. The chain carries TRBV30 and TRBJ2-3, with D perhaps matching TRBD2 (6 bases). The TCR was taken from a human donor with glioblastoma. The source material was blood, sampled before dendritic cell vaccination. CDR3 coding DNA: TGTGCCTTAATAACCGGGACTGCAACGCGACCCACTAGCACAGATACGCAGTATTTT. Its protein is CALITGTATRPTSTDTQYF.